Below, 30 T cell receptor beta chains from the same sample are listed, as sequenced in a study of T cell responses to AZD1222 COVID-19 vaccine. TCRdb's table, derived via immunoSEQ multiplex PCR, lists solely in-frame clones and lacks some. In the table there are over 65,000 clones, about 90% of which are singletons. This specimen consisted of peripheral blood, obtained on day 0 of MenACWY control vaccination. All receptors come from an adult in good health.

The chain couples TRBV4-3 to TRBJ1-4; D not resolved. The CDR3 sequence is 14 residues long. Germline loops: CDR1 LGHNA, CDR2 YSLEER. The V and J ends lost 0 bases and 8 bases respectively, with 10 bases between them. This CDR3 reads CASSQERLGEKLFF. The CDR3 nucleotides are TGCGCCAGCAGCCAAGAGAGGTTGGGAGAAAAACTGTTTTTT.

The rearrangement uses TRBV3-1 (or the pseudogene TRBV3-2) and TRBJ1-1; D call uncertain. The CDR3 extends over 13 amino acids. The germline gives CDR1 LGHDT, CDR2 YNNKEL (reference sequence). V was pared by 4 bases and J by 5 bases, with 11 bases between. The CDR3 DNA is TGTGCCAGCAGCCCGTCTGGAGCAACTGAAGCTTTCTTT. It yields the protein CASSPSGATEAFF.

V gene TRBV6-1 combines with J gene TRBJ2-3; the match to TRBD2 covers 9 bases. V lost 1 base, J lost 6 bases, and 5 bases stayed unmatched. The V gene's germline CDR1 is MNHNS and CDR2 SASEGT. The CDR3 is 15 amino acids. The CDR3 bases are TGTGCCAGCAGTGAAGTCCTAGCGGGGACTGATACGCAGTATTTT. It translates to CASSEVLAGTDTQYF.

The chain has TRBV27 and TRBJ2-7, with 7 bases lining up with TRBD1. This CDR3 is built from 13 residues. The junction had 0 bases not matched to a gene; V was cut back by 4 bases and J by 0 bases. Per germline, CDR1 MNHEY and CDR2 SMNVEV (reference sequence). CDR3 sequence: CASSWDSSYEQYF. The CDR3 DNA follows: TGTGCCAGCAGTTGGGACAGCTCCTACGAGCAGTACTTC.

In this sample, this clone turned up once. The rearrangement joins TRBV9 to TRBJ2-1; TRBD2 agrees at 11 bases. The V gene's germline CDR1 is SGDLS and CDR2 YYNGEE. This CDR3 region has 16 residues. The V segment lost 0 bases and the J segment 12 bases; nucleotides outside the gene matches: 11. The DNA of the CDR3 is TGTGCCAGCAGCGTAGATAGCGGGAGGGCCTCCAATAGGCAGTTCTTC. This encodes CASSVDSGRASNRQFF.

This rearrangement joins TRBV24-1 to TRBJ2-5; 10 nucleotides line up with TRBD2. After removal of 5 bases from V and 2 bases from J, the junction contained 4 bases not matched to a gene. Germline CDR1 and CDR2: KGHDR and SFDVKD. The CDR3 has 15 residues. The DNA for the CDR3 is TGTGCCACCAGTGTTGCTAGCGGGGGACAAGAGACCCAGTACTTC. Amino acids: CATSVASGGQETQYF.

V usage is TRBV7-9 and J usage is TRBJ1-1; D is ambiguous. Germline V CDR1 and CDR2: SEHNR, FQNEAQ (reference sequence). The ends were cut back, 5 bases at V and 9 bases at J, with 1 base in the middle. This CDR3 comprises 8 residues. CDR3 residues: CASSQAFF. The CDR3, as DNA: TGTGCCAGCAGCCAAGCTTTCTTT. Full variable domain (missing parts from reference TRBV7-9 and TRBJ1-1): DTGVSQNPRHKITKRGQNVTFRCDPISEHNRLYWYRQTLGQGPEFLTYFQNEAQLEKSRLLSDRFSAERPKGSFSTLEIQRTEQGDSAMYLCASSQAFFGQGTRLTVV.

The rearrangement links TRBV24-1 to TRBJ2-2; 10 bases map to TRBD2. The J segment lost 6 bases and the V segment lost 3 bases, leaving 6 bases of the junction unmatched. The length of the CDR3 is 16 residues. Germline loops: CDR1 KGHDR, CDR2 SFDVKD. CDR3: CATSDTIAGGPGELFF. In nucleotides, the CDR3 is TGTGCCACCAGTGATACAATAGCGGGAGGCCCCGGGGAGCTGTTTTTT.

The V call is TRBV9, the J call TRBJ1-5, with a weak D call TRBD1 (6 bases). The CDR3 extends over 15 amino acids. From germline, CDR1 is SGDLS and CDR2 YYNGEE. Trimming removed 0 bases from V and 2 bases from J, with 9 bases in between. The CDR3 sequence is CASSVDSGGNQPQHF. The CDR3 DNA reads TGTGCCAGCAGCGTAGACTCAGGGGGCAATCAGCCCCAGCATTTT.

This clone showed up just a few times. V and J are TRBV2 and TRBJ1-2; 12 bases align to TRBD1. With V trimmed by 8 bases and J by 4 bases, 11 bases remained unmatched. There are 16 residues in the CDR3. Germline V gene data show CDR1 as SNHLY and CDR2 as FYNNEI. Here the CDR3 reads CASGRDRGRGGYGYTF. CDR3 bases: TGTGCCAGCGGCCGGGACAGGGGGCGAGGCGGCTATGGCTACACCTTC.

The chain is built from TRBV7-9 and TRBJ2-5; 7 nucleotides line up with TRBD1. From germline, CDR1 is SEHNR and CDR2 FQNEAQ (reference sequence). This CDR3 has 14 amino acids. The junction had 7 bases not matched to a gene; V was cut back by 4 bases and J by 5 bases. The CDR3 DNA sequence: TGTGCCAGCAGCTCGACAGGGTCGAAGGAGACCCAGTACTTC. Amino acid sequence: CASSSTGSKETQYF.

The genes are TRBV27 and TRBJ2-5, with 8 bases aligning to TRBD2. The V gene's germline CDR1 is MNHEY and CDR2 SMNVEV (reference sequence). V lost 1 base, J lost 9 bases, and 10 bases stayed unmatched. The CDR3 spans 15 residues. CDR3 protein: CASSLFGTSSMSQYF. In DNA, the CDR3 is TGTGCCAGCAGTTTATTCGGGACTAGTTCTATGTCCCAGTACTTC.

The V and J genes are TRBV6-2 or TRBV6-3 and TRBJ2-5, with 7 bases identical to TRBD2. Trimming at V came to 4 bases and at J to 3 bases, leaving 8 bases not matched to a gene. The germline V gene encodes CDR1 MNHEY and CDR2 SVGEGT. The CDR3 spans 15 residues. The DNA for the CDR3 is TGTGCCAGCAGTTCATGGTCCGGGACTAAAGAGACCCAGTACTTC. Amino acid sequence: CASSSWSGTKETQYF.

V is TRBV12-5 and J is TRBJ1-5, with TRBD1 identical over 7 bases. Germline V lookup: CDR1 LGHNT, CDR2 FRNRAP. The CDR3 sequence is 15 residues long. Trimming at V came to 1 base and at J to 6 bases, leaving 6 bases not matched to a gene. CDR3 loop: CASGLDTGAGQPQHF. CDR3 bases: TGTGCTAGTGGTTTGGACACAGGGGCGGGTCAGCCCCAGCATTTT.

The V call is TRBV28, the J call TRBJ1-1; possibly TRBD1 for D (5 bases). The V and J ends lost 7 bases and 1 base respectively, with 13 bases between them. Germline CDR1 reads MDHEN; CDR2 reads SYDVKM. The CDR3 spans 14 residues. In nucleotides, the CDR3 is TGTGCCAGCATAAGAGGGACTCCGAACACTGAAGCTTTCTTT. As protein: CASIRGTPNTEAFF.

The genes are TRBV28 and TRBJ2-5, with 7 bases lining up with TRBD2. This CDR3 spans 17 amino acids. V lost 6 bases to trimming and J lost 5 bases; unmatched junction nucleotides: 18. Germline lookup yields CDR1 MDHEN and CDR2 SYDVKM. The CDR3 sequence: CASSQRGGRLRAETQYF. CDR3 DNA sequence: TGTGCCAGCAGCCAGAGGGGAGGGCGTCTGAGGGCGGAGACCCAGTACTTC.

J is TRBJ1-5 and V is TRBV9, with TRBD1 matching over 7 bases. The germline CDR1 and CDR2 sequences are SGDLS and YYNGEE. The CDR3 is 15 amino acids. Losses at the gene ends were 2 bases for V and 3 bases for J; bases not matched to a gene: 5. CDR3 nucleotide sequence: TGTGCCAGCAGCGTTGAGGGACAGATCAATCAGCCCCAGCATTTT. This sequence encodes CASSVEGQINQPQHF. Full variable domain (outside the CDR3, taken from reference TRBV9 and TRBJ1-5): DSGVTQTPKHLITATGQRVTLRCSPRSGDLSVYWYQQSLDQGLQFLIQYYNGEERAKGNILERFSAQQFPDLHSELNLSSLELGDSALYFCASSVEGQINQPQHFGDGTRLSIL.

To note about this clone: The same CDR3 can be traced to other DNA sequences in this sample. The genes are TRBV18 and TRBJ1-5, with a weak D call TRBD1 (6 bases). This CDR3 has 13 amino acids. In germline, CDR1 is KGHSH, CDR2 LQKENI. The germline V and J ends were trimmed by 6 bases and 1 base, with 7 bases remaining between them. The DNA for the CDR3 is TGTGCCAGCTCCCAGGGGAGCAATCAGCCCCAGCATTTT. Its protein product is CASSQGSNQPQHF. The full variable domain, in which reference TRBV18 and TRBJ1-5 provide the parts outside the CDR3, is NAGVMQNPRHLVRRRGQEARLRCSPMKGHSHVYWYRQLPEEGLKFMVYLQKENIIDESGMPKERFSAEFPKEGPSILRIQQVVRGDSAAYFCASSQGSNQPQHFGDGTRLSIL.

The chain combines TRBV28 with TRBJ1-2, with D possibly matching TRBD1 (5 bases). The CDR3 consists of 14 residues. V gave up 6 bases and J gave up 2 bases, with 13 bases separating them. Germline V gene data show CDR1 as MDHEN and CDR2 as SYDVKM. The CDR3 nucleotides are TGTGCCAGCAGCTCAGCCGACAGAAACTATGGCTACACCTTC. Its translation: CASSSADRNYGYTF.

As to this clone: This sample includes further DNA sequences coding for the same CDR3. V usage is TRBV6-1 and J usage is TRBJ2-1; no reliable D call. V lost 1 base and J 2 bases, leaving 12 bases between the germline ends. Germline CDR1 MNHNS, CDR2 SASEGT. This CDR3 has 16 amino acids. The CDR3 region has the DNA TGTGCCAGCAGTGAAGATAGGGCAACCCCCTACAATGAGCAGTTCTTC. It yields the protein CASSEDRATPYNEQFF.

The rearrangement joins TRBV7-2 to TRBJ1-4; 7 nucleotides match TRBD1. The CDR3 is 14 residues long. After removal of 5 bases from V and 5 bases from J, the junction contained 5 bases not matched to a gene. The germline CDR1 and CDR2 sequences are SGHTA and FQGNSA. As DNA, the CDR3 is TGTGCCAGCAGCCGGGACAGAGGGAATGAAAAACTGTTTTTT. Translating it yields CASSRDRGNEKLFF.

CDR3 residues: CASSAQDSNQPQHF. As DNA, the CDR3 is TGTGCCAGCAGTGCACAAGATAGCAATCAGCCCCAGCATTTT. The chain employs TRBV27 and TRBJ1-5; D is unresolved. CDR3 length: 14 amino acids. Trimming removed 5 bases from V and 0 bases from J, with 8 bases in between. Germline-derived CDR1 and CDR2 are MNHEY and SMNVEV (reference sequence).

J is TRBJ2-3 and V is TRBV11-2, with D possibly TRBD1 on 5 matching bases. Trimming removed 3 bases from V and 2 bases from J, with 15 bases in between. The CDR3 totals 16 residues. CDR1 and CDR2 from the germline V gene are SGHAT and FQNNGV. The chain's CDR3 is CASSFDPGSFTDTQYF. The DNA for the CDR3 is TGTGCCAGCAGCTTTGACCCAGGGTCCTTCACAGATACGCAGTATTTT.

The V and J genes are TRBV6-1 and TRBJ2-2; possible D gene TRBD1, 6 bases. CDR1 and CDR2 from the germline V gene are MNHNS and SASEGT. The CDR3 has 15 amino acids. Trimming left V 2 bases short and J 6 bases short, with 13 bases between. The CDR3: CASSEQGFVAGELFF. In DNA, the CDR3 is TGTGCCAGCAGTGAACAGGGGTTTGTGGCCGGGGAGCTGTTTTTT.

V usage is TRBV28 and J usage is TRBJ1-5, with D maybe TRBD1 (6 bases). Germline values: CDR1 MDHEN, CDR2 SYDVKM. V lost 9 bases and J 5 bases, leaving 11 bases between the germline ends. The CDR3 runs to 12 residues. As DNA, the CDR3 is TGTGCCAGTTTCAACAGGGATCAGCCCCAGCATTTT. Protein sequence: CASFNRDQPQHF.

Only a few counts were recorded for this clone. The CDR3 DNA follows: TGTGCCAGTGGGTCCCGCCCTAGGGAAAAACTGTTTTTT. The encoded protein is CASGSRPREKLFF. V is TRBV6-5 and J is TRBJ1-4; D call uncertain. This CDR3 is 13 amino acids long. CDR1 is MNHEY and CDR2 is SVGAGI in the germline V gene. V was trimmed by 9 bases and J by 8 bases, leaving 16 bases between them.

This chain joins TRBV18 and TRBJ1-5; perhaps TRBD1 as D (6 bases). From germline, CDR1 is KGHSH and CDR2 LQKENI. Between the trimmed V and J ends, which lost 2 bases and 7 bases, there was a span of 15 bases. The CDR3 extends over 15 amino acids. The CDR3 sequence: CASSPAGVSDQPQHF. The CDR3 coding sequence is TGTGCCAGCTCACCAGCAGGGGTGAGCGACCAGCCCCAGCATTTT. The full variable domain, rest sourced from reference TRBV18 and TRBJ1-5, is NAGVMQNPRHLVRRRGQEARLRCSPMKGHSHVYWYRQLPEEGLKFMVYLQKENIIDESGMPKERFSAEFPKEGPSILRIQQVVRGDSAAYFCASSPAGVSDQPQHFGDGTRLSIL.

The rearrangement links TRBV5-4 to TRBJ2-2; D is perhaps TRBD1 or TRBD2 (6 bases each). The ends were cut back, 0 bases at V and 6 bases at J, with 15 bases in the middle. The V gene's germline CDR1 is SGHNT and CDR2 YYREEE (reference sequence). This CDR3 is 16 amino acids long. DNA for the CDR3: TGTGCCAGCAGCTTGGTGAGGGGGGCAGTGCCCGGGGAGCTGTTTTTT. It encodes CASSLVRGAVPGELFF.

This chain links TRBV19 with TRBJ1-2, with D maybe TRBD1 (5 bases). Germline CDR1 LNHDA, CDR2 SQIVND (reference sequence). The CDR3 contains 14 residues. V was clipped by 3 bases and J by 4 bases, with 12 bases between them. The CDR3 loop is CASSIQAGIYGYTF. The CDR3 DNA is TGTGCCAGTAGTATCCAGGCAGGGATCTATGGCTACACCTTC.

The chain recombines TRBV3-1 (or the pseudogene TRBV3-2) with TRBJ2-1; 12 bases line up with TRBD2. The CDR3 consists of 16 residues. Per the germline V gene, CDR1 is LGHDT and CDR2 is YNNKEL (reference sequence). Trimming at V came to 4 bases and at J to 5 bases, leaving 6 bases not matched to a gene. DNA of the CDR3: TGTGCCAGCAGCCGGAATCTAGCGGGGGGGCACAATGAGCAGTTCTTC. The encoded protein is CASSRNLAGGHNEQFF.